The T cell receptor (beta chain) under discussion was sequenced for a study of early T cells in non-severe SARS-CoV-2 infection. Ten or more counts support this clonotype. Germline assignment: CDR1 DFQATT and CDR2 SNEGSKA (reference sequence). The CDR3 extends over 15 amino acids. J gave up 7 bases and V 4 bases, and 9 bases lay outside the gene matches. Using its own MiXCR run on the 5' RACE reads, TCRdb lists one record per CDR3 protein. Of approximately 70,000 distinct CDR3 sequences listed, more than 10% were seen once; the top ten hold less than 20%. This sequence originates from an adult who was a healthcare worker with PCR-confirmed SARS-CoV-2 infection or an uninfected control (not recorded which). The donor label of this sample is uncertain. The chain joins TRBV20-1 to TRBJ1-6, with 8 bases aligning to TRBD1. Sequencing was performed on whole blood, taken at baseline. CDR3 sequence: CSANPGGRKNSPLHF. In DNA form, the CDR3 reads TGCAGTGCTAATCCAGGGGGCAGGAAGAATTCACCCCTCCACTTT.